This is a list of T cell receptor beta chains from one sample in a study of beta chain features in type 1 diabetes. TCRdb keeps only in-frame clones here, not all; method: immunoSEQ multiplex PCR. The repertoire includes 200,000 to 250,000 clones, 7.5% to 10% of them detected once, and about 0.03% sits in the top ten. Sequencing used naive CD4+ T cells from blood. The source is a woman under 30 in good health. CDR3s leave out the opening cysteine and the closing phenylalanine or tryptophan.

V,J,CDR3
TRBV5-1,TRBJ2-7,ASSLGLAFISYEQY
TRBV19,TRBJ1-2,ASSLDYGYT
TRBV4-2,TRBJ2-5,ASSQERGQGAGETQY
TRBV2,TRBJ1-5,ASSYAGQPQH
TRBV28,TRBJ2-7,ASSLPTPYEQY
TRBV2,TRBJ1-2,ASSEVRGPGYT
TRBV4-1,TRBJ1-1,ASSQESLMGTRNTEAF
TRBV19,TRBJ2-2,ASTPRGTGELF
TRBV5-1,TRBJ2-7,ASSLRRGQDHYEQY
TRBV7-9,TRBJ1-2,ASSPPGQGQGYT
TRBV18,TRBJ1-1,ASSPKGSASGAEAF
TRBV2,TRBJ1-1,ASSEDRGQAF
TRBV6-5,TRBJ1-2,ASSYSRGLNYGYT
TRBV5-1,TRBJ1-1,ASRPVGGPEAF
TRBV2,TRBJ2-1,ASSLDRYDNEQF
TRBV19,TRBJ1-5,ASIGEGQPQH
TRBV9,TRBJ2-1,ASSVETASYNEQF
TRBV5-4,TRBJ2-2,ASSSLTGDTGELF
TRBV11-2,TRBJ2-3,ASSTGLAGVTDTQY
TRBV9,TRBJ1-2,ASSVASATGVFGYT
TRBV27,TRBJ2-5,ASSLRVQAGRQETQY
TRBV2,TRBJ1-5,ASSRQVNQPQH
TRBV5-4,TRBJ1-1,ASSFLDSAGGEAF
TRBV29-1,TRBJ1-2,SVDSRISYGYT
TRBV7-9,TRBJ1-1,ASSFDSNTEAF
TRBV7-9,TRBJ2-1,ASSLRDRGLNEQF
TRBV29-1,TRBJ1-2,SVEVQGGIRGYGYT
TRBV7-6,TRBJ2-5,ASSPGTGNAEGTQY
TRBV30,TRBJ1-1,AWNALGRGDTEAF
TRBV7-9,TRBJ2-2,ASSLERERTGELF
TRBV9,TRBJ2-3,ASSGGWGVKTDTQY
TRBV27,TRBJ2-7,ASSLEAGPPYEQY
TRBV5-1,TRBJ2-2,ASSSPVTGELF
TRBV6-1,TRBJ1-4,ASSGQQGTNEKLF
TRBV27,TRBJ2-1,ASSSYRTSGYNEQF
TRBV9,TRBJ1-1,ASSVAGGTGDTEAF
TRBV5-1,TRBJ2-7,ASSLDLGGLAGGLSYEQY
TRBV4-2,TRBJ1-1,ASTPGIGTEAF
TRBV15,TRBJ2-7,ATSGVFGTSGVYEQY
TRBV18,TRBJ2-3,ASSPRQVSTDTQY
TRBV29-1,TRBJ1-3,SVDGGGGSGNTIY
TRBV5-1,TRBJ1-1,ASSSPDRSTEAF